This TCR beta chain is drawn from a study of Ad26.COV2.S vaccination and SARS-CoV-2 variants. The wider study: Intramuscularly, Ad26.COV2.S was given either once or twice, 56 days apart.

In the case of this clone: The antigen is undetermined.

The treatment here: about 20 received Ad26.COV2.S at low or high dose, single or two shots; several received placebo; per-sample allocation not given. Each sample was drawn 63 days after the first injection (of vaccine or placebo). An adult aged 18-55 years in Boston served as the donor. Participants' vaccine, an Ad26 vector, delivered Wuhan-strain SARS-CoV-2 spike. Findings of the study overall: Estimates derived from TCR breadth and depth analyses may have underestimated total T cell responses.

Trimming pared 0 bases from V and 0 bases from J, leaving 9 bases between. This CDR3 is built from 16 residues. From germline, CDR1 is MNHEY and CDR2 SVGEGT. Only in-frame clones appear in the TCRdb table, and some are missing; sequencing was by immunoSEQ multiplex PCR. The sample lists about 420,000 clones; roughly 90% were seen once. This chain links TRBV6-2 or TRBV6-3 with TRBJ1-3; possibly TRBD1 for D (5 bases). The source is a person between 18 and 60 years old who received the Ad26.COV2.S COVID-19 vaccine or a placebo. The sample was peripheral blood, taken in a trial of Ad26.COV2.S vaccine versus placebo. In nucleotides, the CDR3 is TGTGCCAGCAGTTACTCGGGACTCTACTCTGGAAACACCATATATTTT. It specifies CASSYSGLYSGNTIYF.